This T cell receptor beta chain appears in the sequencing data of a study of T cells in Graves' hyperthyroidism and ophthalmopathy. This clonotype was detected only a few times. From RNA transcripts, TCR beta CDR3 regions were amplified. When the TCR CDR3 underwent first-round RT-PCR, the HTBI primer set was used. TCRdb ran MiXCR on the multiplex PCR reads and lists one entry per CDR3 protein. The table lists about 570,000 distinct CDR3 sequences, roughly 46% of them singletons. The germline V gene encodes CDR1 SNHLY and CDR2 FYNNEI. V gave up 4 bases and J gave up 7 bases, with 10 bases separating them. This CDR3 contains 13 residues.

This TCR was sampled from an adult woman with Graves' disease, either hyperthyroidism or ophthalmopathy (not recorded which). The chain recombines TRBV2 with TRBJ2-2; a possible D gene is TRBD2 (6 bases). The sequenced sample was peripheral blood or thyroid tissue (not recorded which). The CDR3 is CASSVRGGGELFF. CDR3 nucleotides: TGTGCCAGCAGTGTTAGGGGAGGCGGGGAGCTGTTTTTT.